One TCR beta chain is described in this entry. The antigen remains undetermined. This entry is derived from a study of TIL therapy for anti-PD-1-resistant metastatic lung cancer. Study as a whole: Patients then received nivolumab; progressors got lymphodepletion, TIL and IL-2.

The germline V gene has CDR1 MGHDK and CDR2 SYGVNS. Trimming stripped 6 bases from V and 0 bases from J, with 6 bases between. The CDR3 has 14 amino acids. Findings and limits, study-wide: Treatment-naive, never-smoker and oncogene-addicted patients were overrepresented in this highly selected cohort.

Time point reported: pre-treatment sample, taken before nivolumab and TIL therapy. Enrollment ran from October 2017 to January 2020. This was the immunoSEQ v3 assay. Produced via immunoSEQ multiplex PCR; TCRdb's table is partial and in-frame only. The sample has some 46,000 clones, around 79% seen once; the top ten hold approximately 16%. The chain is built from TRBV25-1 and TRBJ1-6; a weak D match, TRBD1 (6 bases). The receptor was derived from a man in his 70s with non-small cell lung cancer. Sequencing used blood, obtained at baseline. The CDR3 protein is CASRDSSYNSPLHF. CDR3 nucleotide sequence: TGTGCCAGCAGGGACAGCTCCTATAATTCACCCCTCCACTTT.